These 17 T cell receptor beta chains originate from one sample sequenced in a study of memory CD4+ T cells and cytomegalovirus serostatus. Profiling relied on immunoSEQ multiplex PCR, and the TCRdb table lists in-frame clones only, not all of them. In the table there are about 62,000 clones, 75% to 80% of which are singletons. Single viable CD3+CD4+CD8-CD45RO+ cells were sorted as the memory CD4+ T cells. The sequenced sample consisted of memory CD4+ T cells from blood. The source is an adult in good health and CMV-seropositive.

The chain joins TRBV27 to TRBJ2-7; D perhaps matches TRBD1 (6 bases). Germline V CDR1 and CDR2: MNHEY, SMNVEV (reference sequence). The ends were cut back, 3 bases at V and 0 bases at J, with 12 bases in the middle. The CDR3 contains 15 residues. CDR3 DNA sequence: TGTGCCAGCAGTTTCTCGACAGGCCTCTCCTACGAGCAGTACTTC. This codes for CASSFSTGLSYEQYF.

J is TRBJ2-1 and V is TRBV28, with D tentatively TRBD2 (5 bases). V lost 4 bases and J lost 5, with 21 bases in between. Germline lookup yields CDR1 MDHEN and CDR2 SYDVKM. This CDR3 comprises 17 residues. CDR3: CASSSQIRAELDNEQFF. The CDR3 nucleotides are TGTGCCAGCAGTTCCCAAATCCGGGCAGAACTAGACAATGAGCAGTTCTTC.

The rearrangement joins TRBV5-6 to TRBJ2-7; tentative D call: TRBD2 (6 bases). Deletions cut 6 bases from V and 0 bases from J, with 16 bases between. The CDR3 has 15 amino acids. Germline assignment: CDR1 SGHDT and CDR2 YYEEEE. The CDR3 is CASISWDFGSYEQYF. Written as DNA, the CDR3 is TGTGCCAGCATCAGTTGGGACTTCGGCTCCTACGAGCAGTACTTC.

V is TRBV10-3 and J is TRBJ1-3; D gene unclear. The germline V gene has CDR1 ENHRY and CDR2 SYGVKD. The CDR3 extends over 13 amino acids. Between the trimmed V and J ends, which lost 11 bases and 0 bases, there was a span of 11 bases. CDR3 region: CASTDGSGNTIYF. CDR3 nucleotides: TGTGCCTCCACGGACGGCTCTGGAAACACCATATATTTT.

The CDR3 loop reads CASSLSWGETQYF. The CDR3 bases are TGCGCCAGCAGCTTGTCATGGGGGGAGACCCAGTACTTC. This rearrangement joins TRBV5-1 to TRBJ2-5; D possibly matches TRBD1 or TRBD2 (5 bases each). CDR1 and CDR2 from the germline V gene are SGHRS and YFSETQ. This CDR3 comprises 13 residues. The ends were cut back, 1 base at V and 5 bases at J, with 9 bases in the middle.

The chain employs TRBV28 and TRBJ1-5; the D gene is possibly TRBD1 (5 bases). The ends were cut back, 5 bases at V and 5 bases at J, with 13 bases in the middle. The CDR3 spans 14 residues. Germline-derived CDR1 and CDR2 are MDHEN and SYDVKM. This chain's CDR3 is CASSLGHQDQPQHF. The DNA for the CDR3 is TGTGCCAGCAGTCTCGGACACCAAGATCAGCCCCAGCATTTT.

The gene calls are TRBV5-6 and TRBJ2-2; a weak D match, TRBD1 (6 bases). The germline V gene encodes CDR1 SGHDT and CDR2 YYEEEE. The CDR3 spans 15 residues. Trimming removed 0 bases at V and 2 bases at J, with 8 bases between. In nucleotides, the CDR3 is TGTGCCAGCAGCTTGGACAGGGCAAACACCGGGGAGCTGTTTTTT. This sequence encodes CASSLDRANTGELFF.

This rearrangement joins TRBV7-8 to TRBJ2-7; perhaps TRBD2 as D (5 bases). The CDR3 sequence is 14 residues long. V shed 6 bases and J shed 0 bases, with 12 bases lying between them. CDR1 and CDR2 (germline): SGHVS, FQNEAQ. The CDR3 nucleotides read TGTGCCAGCAGGACCCCCGGGGTCTCCTACGAGCAGTACTTC. This codes for CASRTPGVSYEQYF.

This clone has just a few counts. This chain connects TRBV30 to TRBJ2-4; 11 bases agree with TRBD2. Germline V gene sequence: CDR1 GTSNPN, CDR2 SVGIG (reference sequence). The CDR3 has 17 amino acids. V dropped 0 bases and J dropped 8; count of bases not matched to a gene: 12. The CDR3: CAWSVEGPSGRRYIQYF. The DNA for the CDR3 is TGTGCCTGGAGTGTCGAGGGTCCTAGCGGGAGGAGGTACATTCAGTACTTC.

Only a few counts were recorded for this clone. The chain carries TRBV19 and TRBJ1-1; the D is unclear. V dropped 6 bases and J dropped 4 bases, with 18 bases sitting between them. The CDR3 totals 15 residues. Per germline, CDR1 LNHDA and CDR2 SQIVND (reference sequence). CDR3 bases: TGTGCCAGTAGCTCGTCCCCCGATCAGGCCACTGAAGCTTTCTTT. Translated, it gives CASSSSPDQATEAFF.

This chain connects TRBV7-7 to TRBJ2-7; possible D gene TRBD2, 6 bases. The CDR3 consists of 13 residues. V gave up 5 bases and J gave up 7 bases, with 15 bases separating them. Germline CDR1 SSHAT, CDR2 FNYEAQ (reference sequence). CDR3: CASSVDYAGEQYF. In DNA form, the CDR3 reads TGTGCCAGCAGCGTAGATTACGCGGGAGAGCAGTACTTC. Filled out from reference TRBV7-7 and TRBJ2-7, the complete variable domain reads GAGVSQSPRYKVTKRGQDVTLRCDPISSHATLYWYQQALGQGPEFLTYFNYEAQPDKSGLPSDRFSAERPEGSISTLTIQRTEQRDSAMYRCASSVDYAGEQYFGPGTRLTVT.

This chain joins TRBV28 and TRBJ2-2, with TRBD2 matching 7 bases. V lost 3 bases and J lost 7; bases outside the gene matches: 8. CDR1 is MDHEN, CDR2 SYDVKM, per germline. There are 15 residues in the CDR3. CDR3 in DNA: TGTGCCAGCAGTTTCGGGTCAGGGAGGGTCGGGGAGCTGTTTTTT. Protein: CASSFGSGRVGELFF.

The chain carries TRBV23-1 and TRBJ2-6; weak D call: TRBD1 (6 bases). TRBV23-1 carries the ORF label, with uncertain function. V gave up 3 bases and J gave up 0 bases, with 18 bases separating them. This CDR3 region has 19 residues. The CDR3 DNA reads TGCGCCAGCAGTCATTACTTAGACAGGAGAGTCTCTGGGGCCAACGTCCTGACTTTC. It translates to CASSHYLDRRVSGANVLTF.

V usage is TRBV27 and J usage is TRBJ2-7, with 8 bases matching TRBD1. The CDR3 is 15 residues long. Germline CDR1 and CDR2: MNHEY and SMNVEV (reference sequence). After removal of 5 bases from V and 0 bases from J, the junction contained 6 bases not matched to a gene. This chain's CDR3 is CASSKTGEASYEQYF. CDR3 coding DNA: TGTGCCAGCAGTAAGACAGGGGAAGCCTCCTACGAGCAGTACTTC.

This clone was picked up a small number of times. The genes are TRBV4-2 and TRBJ1-5; possible D gene TRBD1, 5 bases. The CDR3 extends over 14 amino acids. Trimming cost V 1 base and J 8 bases, with 12 bases left between them. Germline V lookup: CDR1 LGHNA, CDR2 YNFKEQ. The CDR3 coding sequence is TGTGCCAGCAGCCAAGCCATGCTGGACAAGCCCCAGCATTTT. This translates into CASSQAMLDKPQHF.

This clone has a single count. The CDR3 is CASSLGTSTDTQYF. DNA of the CDR3: TGTGCCAGCAGCTTAGGGACTAGCACAGATACGCAGTATTTT. V usage is TRBV7-2 and J usage is TRBJ2-3, with a tentative D call TRBD2 (5 bases). In germline, CDR1 is SGHTA, CDR2 FQGNSA. CDR3 length: 14 residues. V was pared by 1 base and J by 0 bases, with 5 bases between.

Turning to this clone: Other DNA sequences in this specimen translate into the identical CDR3. V usage is TRBV7-9 and J usage is TRBJ2-3; D gene ambiguous. The V gene's germline CDR1 is SEHNR and CDR2 FQNEAQ (reference sequence). This CDR3 has 11 residues. Trimming pared 3 bases from V and 4 bases from J, leaving 2 bases between. The CDR3 coding sequence is TGTGCCAGCAGCTTTCCAGATACGCAGTATTTT. This sequence encodes CASSFPDTQYF.